The subject of this entry is one TCR beta chain. The antigen remains unidentified. This record belongs to a study of cytomegalovirus exposure and HLA in healthy donors. At the level of the study: About 85 million unique TCRs from HLA-typed donors were held in an early release of data.

Looked up from germline, CDR1 is SGHVS and CDR2 is FQNEAQ. Trimming removed 0 bases at V and 1 base at J, with 6 bases between. This CDR3 spans 14 amino acids. Study-wide points: Later analysis identified a missense DCLRE1C variant that was linked to TCR beta V- and J-gene trimming.

The PCR made use of 60 Vbeta and 13 Jbeta primers. This table comes from immunoSEQ multiplex PCR, and its TCRdb copy is limited to in-frame clones, with some not included. This table holds about 82,000 clones, under 80% found once. The specimen sequenced was PBMCs. The TCR was taken from a male donor in good health and CMV-seropositive. This sequence joins TRBV7-8 and TRBJ1-1; D is unclear. The CDR3 region has the DNA TGTGCCAGCAGCTTAGCCTGGCCGAACACTGAAGCTTTCTTT. Residues: CASSLAWPNTEAFF.